What follows is one T cell receptor beta chain and its context. CDR1 DFQATT and CDR2 SNEGSKA come from the germline V gene (reference sequence). The trim removed 3 bases at V and 10 bases at J, leaving 14 bases unmatched. CDR3 length: 15 amino acids. As it was prepared, the TCRbeta library received unique molecular identifiers. A single record per CDR3 protein comes from TCRdb applying MiXCR to the PCR reads. The table includes a few hundred thousand distinct CDR3 sequences, 15% to 20% detected once. This sample was included in a study of T-cell reconstitution after alpha-beta-depleted transplantation in children.

The specimen comprised PBMCs, mostly from graft donor cells, sampled 360 days after TCRalphabeta/CD19-depleted stem cell transplant. The TCR was taken from a boy younger than two who had a stem cell transplant for Wiskott-Aldrich syndrome, so the T cells may come from the graft donor. The V call is TRBV20-1, the J call TRBJ2-5; 10 nucleotides agree with TRBD2. This chain's CDR3 is CSASPSGSLPEVQYF. The CDR3 coding sequence is TGCAGTGCTAGCCCTAGCGGGAGCCTACCTGAAGTCCAGTACTTC.